The rows below give T cell receptor beta chains drawn from one sample of a study of vaccination effects on CD4 cells after COVID-19. Sequenced by immunoSEQ multiplex PCR; TCRdb stores in-frame clones only, minus some. The sample shows approximately 74,000 clones, roughly 74% of them seen only once. Antigen specificity for these receptors is unknown. This specimen was CD4+ T cells from PBMCs cultured with HCoV-NL63 spike peptides, taken before COVID-19 vaccination. The source of these receptors is a human donor who received a COVID-19 vaccine. CDR3s include the opening cysteine and the closing phenylalanine or tryptophan. Each record gives: J gene, V gene, CDR3 protein.

TRBJ1-2,TRBV18,CASSEQGLDGYTF
TRBJ1-2,TRBV24-1,CATSDETDPYGYTF
TRBJ1-4,TRBV4-1,CASSHSREKLFF
TRBJ2-5,TRBV5-5,CASSSGLAGAETQYF
TRBJ2-5,TRBV30,CAWSVSSAQETQYF
TRBJ1-5,TRBV5-1,CASSPGGQGNQPQHF
TRBJ1-2,TRBV29-1,CSGGREGYGYTF
TRBJ2-5,TRBV24-1,CATSDPGAGETQYF
TRBJ1-3,TRBV30,CAWSAGVLSGNTIYF
TRBJ2-3,TRBV5-1,CASSPPGQSTDTQYF
TRBJ2-1,TRBV24-1,CATSDLAGTSGGSSYNEQFF
TRBJ2-3,TRBV6-5,CASRWQGSTDTQYF
TRBJ2-2,TRBV12-3/TRBV12-4,CASSPPNGELFF
TRBJ1-2,TRBV12-3/TRBV12-4,CASSFGGYGYTF
TRBJ1-4,TRBV4-3,CASSQARITLNEKLFF
TRBJ1-1,TRBV3-1/TRBV3-2,CASTRGTGAMNTEAFF
TRBJ1-6,TRBV14,CASSQVLGPRDSPLHF
TRBJ1-2,TRBV10-3,CAISAGTAFNYGYTF
TRBJ1-6,TRBV2,CASRSGGVGSPLHF
TRBJ2-2,TRBV5-5,CASSSGQGRNTGELFF
TRBJ2-5,TRBV7-9,CASGRQETQYF
TRBJ2-5,TRBV21-1,CASSEGTGGETQYF
TRBJ1-5,TRBV18,CASSLSPGNQPQHF
TRBJ2-3,TRBV3-1/TRBV3-2,CASSHGLAGGDTQYF
TRBJ1-4,TRBV28,CASSPESRSTGEGEKLFF
TRBJ1-2,TRBV5-5,CASSLATDYGYTF
TRBJ2-3,TRBV5-5,CASSFRDSTDTQYF
TRBJ1-3,TRBV28,CASSLDSTGNTIYF
TRBJ1-1,TRBV29-1,CSVEASGAPNTEAFF
TRBJ1-2,TRBV7-2,CASSSQTGFGYTF